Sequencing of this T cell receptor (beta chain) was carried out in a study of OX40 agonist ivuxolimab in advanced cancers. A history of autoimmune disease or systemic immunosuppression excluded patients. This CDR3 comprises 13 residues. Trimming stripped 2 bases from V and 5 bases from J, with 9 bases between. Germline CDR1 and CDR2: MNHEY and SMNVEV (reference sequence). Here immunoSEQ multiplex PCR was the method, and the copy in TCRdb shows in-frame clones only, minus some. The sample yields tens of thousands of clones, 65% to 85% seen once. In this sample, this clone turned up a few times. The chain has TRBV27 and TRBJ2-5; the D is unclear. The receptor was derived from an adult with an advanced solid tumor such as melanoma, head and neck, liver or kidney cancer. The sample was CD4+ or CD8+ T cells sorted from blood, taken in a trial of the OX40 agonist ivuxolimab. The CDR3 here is CASSLRLWETQYF. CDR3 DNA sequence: TGTGCCAGCAGTTTACGCCTTTGGGAGACCCAGTACTTC.